Below are 27 T cell receptor beta chains sequenced from a single sample in a study of blood T cell repertoires in COVID-19. Sequenced by immunoSEQ multiplex PCR; TCRdb stores in-frame clones only, minus some. In the table there are about 20,000 clones, roughly 89% of which are singletons. The specimen was peripheral blood. Receptor source: a woman aged 55-70 years with active COVID-19.

The J gene is TRBJ2-1, the V gene TRBV6-5; D is ambiguous. In germline, CDR1 is MNHEY, CDR2 SVGAGI. The CDR3 is 14 amino acids. The V end was cut by 9 bases, the J end by 8 bases, with 20 bases between. The CDR3, as DNA: TGTGCCAGTACCCTTGGGCCTCGACGCGATGAGCAGTTCTTC. Protein sequence: CASTLGPRRDEQFF.

The J gene is TRBJ2-4, the V gene TRBV11-2, with 10 bases matching TRBD1. The junction had 13 bases not matched to a gene; V was cut back by 6 bases and J by 2 bases. Germline V gene data show CDR1 as SGHAT and CDR2 as FQNNGV. The CDR3 sequence is 18 residues long. The CDR3 reads CASRYRTGGEGTKNIQYF. In DNA form, the CDR3 reads TGTGCCAGCAGATACAGGACAGGGGGAGAGGGAACCAAAAACATTCAGTACTTC.

This rearrangement joins TRBV4-1 to TRBJ1-1; D uncertain. The CDR3 is 14 amino acids. CDR1 is MGHRA, CDR2 YSYEKL, per germline. The V gene lost 0 bases and the J gene lost 4 bases, with 9 bases spanning the gap. The CDR3 DNA sequence: TGCGCCAGCAGCCAAGAATACAGTACCACTGAAGCTTTCTTT. Its protein product is CASSQEYSTTEAFF.

The chain uses TRBV6-1 and TRBJ2-2, with D tentatively TRBD2 (6 bases). The CDR3 has 14 amino acids. V was trimmed by 3 bases and J by 7 bases, leaving 12 bases between them. Germline assignment: CDR1 MNHNS and CDR2 SASEGT. As DNA, the CDR3 is TGTGCCAGCAGTGAGCCGGGACTCGGCGGGGAGCTGTTTTTT. Residues: CASSEPGLGGELFF.

This clone has only a few counts. The J gene is TRBJ1-3, the V gene TRBV6-5; D uncertain. The CDR3 has 14 residues. Trimming removed 6 bases from V and 3 bases from J, with 12 bases in between. Germline V lookup: CDR1 MNHEY, CDR2 SVGAGI. The CDR3 region has the DNA TGTGCCAGCAGCTCACAGAGCGGTGGAAACACCATATATTTT. Translation gives CASSSQSGGNTIYF.

The chain is built from TRBV28 and TRBJ2-6; 9 bases match TRBD1. Germline-derived CDR1 and CDR2 are MDHEN and SYDVKM. The V and J ends lost 7 bases and 4 bases, in that order; junction bases with no gene match: 11. This CDR3 has 17 amino acids. CDR3 DNA sequence: TGTGCCAGCACTGGGACAGGGCTTTTTACGGGGGCCAACGTCCTGACTTTC. Its translation: CASTGTGLFTGANVLTF.

The chain joins TRBV6-4 to TRBJ2-2; D might be TRBD2 (7 bases). Trimming took 6 bases from V and 3 from J, leaving 14 bases between them. In germline, CDR1 is MRHNA, CDR2 SNTAGT. The CDR3 runs 15 residues. The CDR3 bases are TGTGCCAGCAGCGAACAGGGAGGGGACACCGGGGAGCTGTTTTTT. This translates into CASSEQGGDTGELFF.

This chain's CDR3 is CASSFGTGAINYGYTF. Here the CDR3 DNA reads TGTGCCAGCAGTTTTGGGACAGGGGCGATCAACTATGGCTACACCTTC. This chain joins TRBV27 and TRBJ1-2; 10 nucleotides match TRBD1. The V segment lost 3 bases and the J segment 2 bases; nucleotides outside the gene matches: 6. The V gene's germline CDR1 is MNHEY and CDR2 SMNVEV (reference sequence). This CDR3 is 16 amino acids long.

Concerning this clone: The junction departs from the called germline gene at one end, perhaps through a read error. V and J are TRBV18 and TRBJ2-7; the D gene is possibly TRBD1 (5 bases). The CDR3 loop spans 14 amino acids. Germline V gives CDR1 KGHSH, CDR2 LQKENI. The CDR3 sequence: CASSPQSRDWEQYF. Written as DNA, the CDR3 is TGTGCCAGCTCGCCACAAAGCAGGGATTGGGAGCAGTACTTC.

The V and J genes are TRBV10-1 and TRBJ2-6; the match to TRBD1 covers 7 bases. The junction had 9 bases not matched to a gene; V was cut back by 0 bases and J by 4 bases. The CDR3 length is 18 residues. Germline CDR1 is WNHNN and CDR2 is SYGVQD (reference sequence). CDR3: CASSESGRGSRGANVLTF. The CDR3, as DNA: TGCGCCAGCAGTGAGTCGGGCAGGGGGTCTCGGGGGGCCAACGTCCTGACTTTC.

The rearrangement joins TRBV6-1 to TRBJ1-3; tentatively, D is TRBD1 (5 bases). The CDR3 has 14 residues. Per germline, CDR1 MNHNS and CDR2 SASEGT. V was trimmed by 1 base and J by 2 bases, leaving 6 bases between them. The CDR3 region has the DNA TGTGCCAGCAGTGAAGGGGGGGCTGGAAACACCATATATTTT. Its translation is CASSEGGAGNTIYF.

The J gene is TRBJ1-3, the V gene TRBV7-9; the D is unclear. Germline assignment: CDR1 SEHNR and CDR2 FQNEAQ (reference sequence). The CDR3 loop spans 14 amino acids. V was cut by 1 base and J by 2 bases, with 6 bases left in between. The chain's CDR3 is CASSLVSAGNTIYF. CDR3 in DNA: TGTGCCAGCAGCTTAGTCAGCGCTGGAAACACCATATATTTT.

The J gene is TRBJ1-4, the V gene TRBV5-1; TRBD1 might be the D (6 bases). Between the trimmed V and J ends, which lost 4 bases and 8 bases, there was a span of 24 bases. The CDR3 has 17 residues. Germline CDR1 SGHRS, CDR2 YFSETQ. CDR3 sequence reads: CASSHTQSTGMGEKLFF. The CDR3 DNA reads as TGCGCCAGCAGCCACACCCAGTCGACAGGAATGGGGGAAAAACTGTTTTTT.

This clone is a singleton in its sample. The J gene is TRBJ2-7, the V gene TRBV6-5, with 9 positions matching TRBD1. Losses at the gene ends were 8 bases for V and 2 bases for J; bases not matched to a gene: 1. The germline gives CDR1 MNHEY, CDR2 SVGAGI. The CDR3 is 12 residues long. The CDR3 region has the DNA TGTGCCAGCGGACAGGGGACCTACGAGCAGTACTTC. The encoded protein is CASGQGTYEQYF.

The rearrangement joins TRBV6-1 to TRBJ1-2; D gene unclear. CDR3 length: 12 residues. Trimming cost V 2 bases and J 3 bases, with 4 bases left between them. The germline gives CDR1 MNHNS, CDR2 SASEGT. DNA of the CDR3: TGTGCCAGCAGTGAACGGGACTATGGCTACACCTTC. Translated, it gives CASSERDYGYTF.

This chain uses TRBV29-1 with TRBJ1-1, with a possible D match to TRBD1 (5 bases). Germline CDR1 SQVTM, CDR2 ANQGSEA. Trimming left V 4 bases short and J 1 base short, with 10 bases between. The CDR3 spans 13 residues. Here the CDR3 DNA reads TGCAGCGTTGTAGGGACTGCGAACACTGAAGCTTTCTTT. Translating it yields CSVVGTANTEAFF.

The chain links TRBV5-8 to TRBJ2-5; a weak D match, TRBD1 (6 bases). Trimming removed 2 bases from V and 5 bases from J, with 16 bases in between. This CDR3 region has 15 residues. Germline V CDR1 and CDR2: SGHTS, YDEGEE. For the CDR3, the DNA is TGTGCCAGCAGCTTAGGACAGATCTTGGGGGAGACCCAGTACTTC. As protein: CASSLGQILGETQYF.

CDR3 residues: CASSNGTWSPLHF. DNA for the CDR3: TGTGCCAGCAGTAACGGGACATGGTCACCCCTCCACTTT. The chain joins TRBV27 to TRBJ1-6; D perhaps matches TRBD1 (6 bases). With 5 bases removed from V and 10 bases from J, the gap between germline ends came to 12 bases. Germline values: CDR1 MNHEY, CDR2 SMNVEV (reference sequence). The length of the CDR3 is 13 residues.

The gene calls are TRBV9 and TRBJ1-6, with 8 bases matching TRBD1. CDR3 length: 15 amino acids. The ends lost 3 bases at V and 6 bases at J; junction bases unmatched: 5. The germline gives CDR1 SGDLS, CDR2 YYNGEE. DNA of the CDR3: TGTGCCAGCAGCGCCGGACAGGGTGGTAATTCACCCCTCCACTTT. This encodes CASSAGQGGNSPLHF.

J is TRBJ2-1 and V is TRBV27; 11 bases line up with TRBD2. The CDR3 spans 19 residues. With V trimmed by 7 bases and J by 0 bases, 14 bases remained unmatched. CDR1 MNHEY and CDR2 SMNVEV come from the germline V gene (reference sequence). CDR3 sequence (DNA): TGTGCCAGCACCACCTCCCCCCTAGCGGGGGGAAGCTCCTACAATGAGCAGTTCTTC. It yields the protein CASTTSPLAGGSSYNEQFF.

The genes are TRBV29-1 and TRBJ2-5; possibly TRBD2 for D (6 bases). Between the trimmed V and J ends, which lost 7 bases and 4 bases, there was a span of 19 bases. The CDR3 runs 14 residues. The germline CDR1 and CDR2 sequences are SQVTM and ANQGSEA. The CDR3 DNA reads TGCAGCGGCTTCGATTGGGACTCCACAGAGACCCAGTACTTC. Its translation: CSGFDWDSTETQYF.

CDR3 amino acids: CASSPGNYGYTF. The CDR3 DNA sequence: TGTGCCAGCAGTCCAGGGAACTATGGCTACACCTTC. The V gene is TRBV6-6, the J gene TRBJ1-2; perhaps TRBD1 as D (5 bases). Trimming cost V 5 bases and J 2 bases, with 6 bases left between them. CDR3 length: 12 amino acids. In germline, CDR1 is MNHNY, CDR2 SVGAGI (reference sequence).

The genes are TRBV2 and TRBJ1-3, with a weak D call TRBD1 (6 bases). Germline V gene sequence: CDR1 SNHLY, CDR2 FYNNEI. Deletions cut 4 bases from V and 5 bases from J, with 9 bases between. The CDR3 is 13 amino acids. Here the CDR3 DNA reads TGTGCCAGCAGTGGGACAGCCCGAAACACCATATATTTT. Translating it yields CASSGTARNTIYF.

This chain links TRBV5-5 with TRBJ2-1; a weak D match, TRBD1 (5 bases). The V end lost 4 bases, the J end lost 7 bases, and 27 bases lay between the germline ends. The CDR3 totals 18 residues. Germline CDR1 is SGHKS and CDR2 is YYEKEE (reference sequence). CDR3 residues: CASSPGVGADSFRNEQFF. The CDR3 coding sequence is TGTGCCAGCAGCCCTGGGGTCGGTGCAGACAGCTTTAGGAATGAGCAGTTCTTC.

The V call is TRBV2, the J call TRBJ2-7; TRBD1 agrees at 7 bases. Per the germline V gene, CDR1 is SNHLY and CDR2 is FYNNEI. V lost 5 bases and J lost 2; bases outside the gene matches: 6. This CDR3 has 14 amino acids. DNA of the CDR3: TGTGCCAGCAGTCGTAACAGGGGCCCCTACGAGCAGTACTTC. Its protein product is CASSRNRGPYEQYF. Drawing the rest from reference TRBV2 and TRBJ2-7, the complete variable domain is EPEVTQTPSHQVTQMGQEVILRCVPISNHLYFYWYRQILGQKVEFLVSFYNNEISEKSEIFDDQFSVERPDGSNFTLKIRSTKLEDSAMYFCASSRNRGPYEQYFGPGTRLTVT.

The V call is TRBV5-1, the J call TRBJ1-6; D gene ambiguous. The V and J ends lost 4 bases and 13 bases respectively, with 18 bases between them. Germline values: CDR1 SGHRS, CDR2 YFSETQ. CDR3 length: 14 residues. Here the CDR3 reads CASSPPGGGLPLHF. CDR3 nucleotides: TGCGCCAGCAGCCCCCCTGGTGGCGGGCTTCCCCTCCACTTT.

The chain joins TRBV7-3 to TRBJ1-2; 8 nucleotides match TRBD1. There are 16 residues in the CDR3. Germline V gives CDR1 SGHTA, CDR2 FQGTGA. J was trimmed by 5 bases and V by 3 bases; bases with no gene match: 11. CDR3 DNA: TGTGCCAGCAGCTTCGCCTCCCTTCAGGGGGCGTATGGCTACACCTTC. Protein product: CASSFASLQGAYGYTF.